This note documents a single TCR beta chain sequence. Its antigen is not identified. Primers: 60 Vbeta forward and 13 Jbeta reverse. TCRdb's copy holds only in-frame clones and misses some; the assay was immunoSEQ multiplex PCR. The sample includes roughly 150,000 clones, over 60% of them seen just once. This sample stems from a study of cytomegalovirus exposure and HLA in healthy donors. Per germline, CDR1 KGHSH and CDR2 LQKENI. The CDR3 is 15 residues long. The V end was cut by 6 bases, the J end by 0 bases, with 14 bases between. The study, taken as a whole, reports: According to an earlier analysis, most TCR beta V segments yielded productive rearrangements about 87% or about 30% of the time.

Healthy bone marrow donors formed the donor group. Sequencing input: PBMCs. The chain carries TRBV18 and TRBJ1-1; perhaps TRBD1 as D (6 bases). The clonotype originates from a male donor in good health and CMV-seronegative. The chain's CDR3 is CASSPPTGVNTEAFF. Here the CDR3 DNA reads TGTGCCAGCTCCCCTCCGACAGGCGTGAACACTGAAGCTTTCTTT.